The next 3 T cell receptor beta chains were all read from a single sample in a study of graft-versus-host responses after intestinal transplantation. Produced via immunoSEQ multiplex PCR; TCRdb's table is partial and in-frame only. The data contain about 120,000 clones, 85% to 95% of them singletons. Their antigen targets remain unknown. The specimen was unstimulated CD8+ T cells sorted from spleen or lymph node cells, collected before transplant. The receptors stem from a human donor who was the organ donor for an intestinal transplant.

The CDR3, as DNA: TGTGCCAGCAGTGAAGACCTATACGGGGCCAGCTCCTACAATGAGCAGTTCTTC. It translates to CASSEDLYGASSYNEQFF. The chain recombines TRBV6-1 with TRBJ2-1, with D perhaps being TRBD1 or TRBD2 (5 bases each). CDR3 size: 18 residues. V gave up 1 base and J gave up 0 bases, with 16 bases separating them. Germline-derived CDR1 and CDR2 are MNHNS and SASEGT.

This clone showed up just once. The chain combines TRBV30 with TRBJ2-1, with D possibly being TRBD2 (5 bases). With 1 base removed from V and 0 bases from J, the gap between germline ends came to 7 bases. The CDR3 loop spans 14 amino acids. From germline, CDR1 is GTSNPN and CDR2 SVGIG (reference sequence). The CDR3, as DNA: TGTGCCTGGAGTGACGAGGGCTCCTACAATGAGCAGTTCTTC. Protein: CAWSDEGSYNEQFF.

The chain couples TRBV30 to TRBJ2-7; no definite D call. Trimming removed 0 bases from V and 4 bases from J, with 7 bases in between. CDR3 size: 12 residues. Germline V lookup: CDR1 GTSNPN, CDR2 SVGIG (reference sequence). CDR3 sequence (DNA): TGTGCCTGGAGTGTCACCCTATACGAGCAGTACTTC. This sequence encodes CAWSVTLYEQYF.